These 29 T cell receptor beta chains were sequenced from one sample in a study of blood T cell repertoires in COVID-19. Sequenced by immunoSEQ multiplex PCR; TCRdb stores in-frame clones only, minus some. This sample has 120,000 or so clones, with about nine tenths found just once. Material: peripheral blood. The receptors were sampled from a human donor in a cohort sampled during active COVID-19.

This chain uses TRBV24-1 with TRBJ2-1, with D unresolved. The V end lost 5 bases, the J end lost 5 bases, and 15 bases lay between the germline ends. CDR3 size: 15 residues. In germline, CDR1 is KGHDR, CDR2 SFDVKD. The CDR3 reads CATSGNYPRDNEQFF. In nucleotides, the CDR3 is TGTGCCACCAGTGGAAACTACCCTCGAGACAATGAGCAGTTCTTC.

V and J are TRBV18 and TRBJ1-1; D not certain. V gave up 4 bases and J gave up 0 bases, with 12 bases separating them. This CDR3 spans 15 amino acids. The germline gives CDR1 KGHSH, CDR2 LQKENI. The CDR3 loop reads CASSLSTVMNTEAFF. The CDR3 region has the DNA TGTGCCAGCTCACTATCAACAGTAATGAACACTGAAGCTTTCTTT.

The chain carries TRBV19 and TRBJ2-3; D not certain. The CDR3 runs to 14 residues. Trimming stripped 4 bases from V and 3 bases from J, with 11 bases between. The germline gives CDR1 LNHDA, CDR2 SQIVND (reference sequence). As DNA, the CDR3 is TGTGCCAGTAGTACCTCTCCGACAACAGATACGCAGTATTTT. Translating gives CASSTSPTTDTQYF.

The chain uses TRBV18 and TRBJ2-3; D may be TRBD1 (5 bases). V lost 0 bases to trimming and J lost 5 bases, with 6 bases between them. CDR1 is KGHSH and CDR2 is LQKENI in the germline V gene. The CDR3 is made up of 13 amino acids. The CDR3 region is CASSPPGVDTQYF. The CDR3 coding sequence is TGTGCCAGCTCACCACCAGGGGTAGATACGCAGTATTTT.

The gene calls are TRBV6-5 and TRBJ2-5; D is perhaps TRBD2 (5 bases). From germline, CDR1 is MNHEY and CDR2 SVGAGI. This CDR3 is built from 11 residues. V was trimmed by 6 bases and J by 14 bases, leaving 16 bases between them. CDR3 sequence reads: CASRILVDPYF. CDR3 DNA: TGTGCCAGCAGGATACTAGTTGATCCATACTTC.

This chain connects TRBV5-1 to TRBJ2-1; 7 bases match TRBD2. V dropped 4 bases and J dropped 9; count of bases not matched to a gene: 13. CDR1 is SGHRS and CDR2 is YFSETQ in the germline V gene. The CDR3 sequence is 15 residues long. CDR3 sequence: CASSVTGGVQGEQFF. CDR3 coding DNA: TGCGCCAGCAGCGTGACTGGGGGGGTTCAAGGTGAGCAGTTCTTC.

This sequence joins TRBV18 and TRBJ1-1; no reliable D call. From germline, CDR1 is KGHSH and CDR2 LQKENI. Trimming removed 3 bases from V and 1 base from J, with 9 bases in between. The CDR3 is 14 residues long. CDR3 loop: CASSPDTTNTEAFF. CDR3 nucleotides: TGTGCCAGCTCACCTGACACAACGAACACTGAAGCTTTCTTT.

This clone was counted once. V gene TRBV28 combines with J gene TRBJ2-1, with TRBD1 matching 8 bases. The CDR3 loop spans 13 amino acids. With 6 bases clipped from V and 8 bases from J, the junction kept 6 bases outside the gene matches. CDR1 and CDR2 (germline): MDHEN, SYDVKM. The DNA for the CDR3 is TGTGCCAGCAGACGACAGGGGAACTATGAGCAGTTCTTC. Amino acids: CASRRQGNYEQFF.

The genes are TRBV7-3 and TRBJ2-1; D possibly corresponds to TRBD2 (6 bases). Per the germline V gene, CDR1 is SGHTA and CDR2 is FQGTGA. The CDR3 loop spans 17 amino acids. V gave up 1 base and J gave up 10 bases, with 23 bases separating them. CDR3 coding DNA: TGTGCCAGCAGCTTAATAGTCGGGACTCGACGTCGCGAGGAGCAGTTCTTC. Its protein is CASSLIVGTRRREEQFF.

This rearrangement joins TRBV6-5 to TRBJ1-2, with D possibly matching TRBD1 (5 bases). This CDR3 spans 13 amino acids. Germline V gene data show CDR1 as MNHEY and CDR2 as SVGAGI. V lost 7 bases to trimming and J lost 6 bases, with 15 bases between them. CDR3 loop: CASKFGGGNGYTF. DNA for the CDR3: TGTGCCAGCAAGTTCGGGGGTGGGAATGGCTACACCTTC.

V and J are TRBV9 and TRBJ1-6; D unclear. V was shortened by 4 bases and J by 7 bases, with 15 bases between the two germline ends. The CDR3 sequence is 15 residues long. Per the germline V gene, CDR1 is SGDLS and CDR2 is YYNGEE. The CDR3 spells CASSSEGGRNSPLHF. CDR3 DNA sequence: TGTGCCAGCAGCTCCGAGGGAGGCCGCAATTCACCCCTCCACTTT.

The CDR3 spells CASSSGQEAFF. For the CDR3, the DNA is TGTGCCAGCAGTTCCGGACAGGAAGCTTTCTTT. This chain joins TRBV12-3 or TRBV12-4 and TRBJ1-1; TRBD1 might be the D (6 bases). The CDR3 contains 11 residues. Trimming cost V 4 bases and J 8 bases, with 8 bases left between them.

The chain recombines TRBV18 with TRBJ2-7; D perhaps matches TRBD2 (5 bases). Trimming removed 5 bases from V and 3 bases from J, with 11 bases in between. This CDR3 region has 13 residues. Per the germline V gene, CDR1 is KGHSH and CDR2 is LQKENI. The CDR3 loop reads CASSRQLDYEQYF. In DNA form, the CDR3 reads TGTGCCAGCTCAAGGCAACTAGACTACGAGCAGTACTTC. The entire variable domain, with the rest obtained from reference TRBV18 and TRBJ2-7, is as follows: NAGVMQNPRHLVRRRGQEARLRCSPMKGHSHVYWYRQLPEEGLKFMVYLQKENIIDESGMPKERFSAEFPKEGPSILRIQQVVRGDSAAYFCASSRQLDYEQYFGPGTRLTVT.

V is TRBV28 and J is TRBJ1-2; D gene uncertain. The CDR3 is made up of 14 amino acids. V lost 1 base to trimming and J lost 1 base, with 7 bases between them. Per germline, CDR1 MDHEN and CDR2 SYDVKM. CDR3 loop: CASSLYSLNYGYTF. In nucleotides, the CDR3 is TGTGCCAGCAGTTTATACAGCCTTAACTATGGCTACACCTTC.

This chain links TRBV11-2 with TRBJ1-5; no reliable D call. Germline assignment: CDR1 SGHAT and CDR2 FQNNGV. Trimming took 0 bases from V and 4 from J, leaving 4 bases between them. The CDR3 has 13 residues. In nucleotides, the CDR3 is TGTGCCAGCAGCTTAGAGGCTAATCAGCCCCAGCATTTT. The encoded protein is CASSLEANQPQHF.

The CDR3 region is CASSLRIGGESGYTF. In DNA form, the CDR3 reads TGCGCCAGCAGCTTGCGCATAGGGGGCGAAAGTGGCTACACCTTC. V is TRBV5-1 and J is TRBJ1-2; 7 bases align to TRBD1. CDR3 length equals 15 residues. Germline values: CDR1 SGHRS, CDR2 YFSETQ. Trimming at V came to 1 base and at J to 7 bases, leaving 10 bases not matched to a gene.

This chain uses TRBV7-8 with TRBJ1-2; D remains ambiguous. The germline V gene encodes CDR1 SGHVS and CDR2 FQNEAQ. This CDR3 spans 12 amino acids. Trimming pared 1 base from V and 8 bases from J, leaving 8 bases between. In DNA, the CDR3 is TGTGCCAGCAGCTTAGAACCGAGGGGCTACACCTTC. Translating it yields CASSLEPRGYTF. Drawing the rest from reference TRBV7-8 and TRBJ1-2, the complete variable domain is GAGVSQSPRYKVAKRGQDVALRCDPISGHVSLFWYQQALGQGPEFLTYFQNEAQLDKSGLPSDRFFAERPEGSVSTLKIQRTQQEDSAVYLCASSLEPRGYTFGSGTRLTVV.

The chain joins TRBV29-1 to TRBJ1-1; D perhaps matches TRBD1 (6 bases). The CDR3 length is 13 residues. Germline V gene lookup returns CDR1 SQVTM and CDR2 ANQGSEA. The ends were cut back, 8 bases at V and 3 bases at J, with 16 bases in the middle. CDR3 nucleotides: TGCAGCCACCGCCCAGGGGACCACACTGAAGCTTTCTTT. It codes for CSHRPGDHTEAFF.

This clone appeared once. J is TRBJ2-7 and V is TRBV3-1 (or the pseudogene TRBV3-2); 7 bases are shared with TRBD1. The CDR3 consists of 17 residues. V lost 0 bases to trimming and J lost 0 bases; unmatched junction nucleotides: 8. The germline V gene encodes CDR1 LGHDT and CDR2 YNNKEL (reference sequence). CDR3 residues: CASSQDRGLAASYEQYF. The CDR3 nucleotides are TGTGCCAGCAGCCAAGATAGGGGGCTAGCTGCCTCCTACGAGCAGTACTTC.

The chain has TRBV19 and TRBJ2-2; 8 nucleotides align to TRBD1. The CDR3 length is 14 residues. Losses at the gene ends were 8 bases for V and 5 bases for J; bases not matched to a gene: 7. The germline gives CDR1 LNHDA, CDR2 SQIVND (reference sequence). The CDR3 DNA sequence: TGTGCCAGTGTCCAGGGGGCTTGGACCGGGGAGCTGTTTTTT. Protein sequence: CASVQGAWTGELFF. Filled out from reference TRBV19 and TRBJ2-2, the complete variable domain reads DGGITQSPKYLFRKEGQNVTLSCEQNLNHDAMYWYRQDPGQGLRLIYYSQIVNDFQKGDIAEGYSVSREKKESFPLTVTSAQKNPTAFYLCASVQGAWTGELFFGEGSRLTVL.

The chain employs TRBV7-2 and TRBJ1-5, with TRBD1 as a possible D gene (6 bases). The CDR3 is 15 amino acids. The V end was cut by 1 base, the J end by 0 bases, with 7 bases between. Germline CDR1 and CDR2: SGHTA and FQGNSA. The chain's CDR3 is CASSLDRASNQPQHF. The CDR3 coding sequence is TGTGCCAGCAGCTTAGACAGGGCTAGCAATCAGCCCCAGCATTTT.

This clone has a handful of counts. The rearrangement uses TRBV6-5 and TRBJ1-5, with 7 bases matching TRBD1. The V and J ends lost 10 bases and 8 bases, in that order; junction bases with no gene match: 8. Germline CDR1 is MNHEY and CDR2 is SVGAGI. The CDR3 has 12 amino acids. CDR3 DNA: TGTGCCATCCGACAGGGTCGGGAGCCCCAGCATTTT. Its translation is CAIRQGREPQHF.

This clone was detected once. The chain couples TRBV5-4 to TRBJ2-2, with D possibly matching TRBD2 (7 bases). The CDR3 runs 15 residues. Trimming took 1 base from V and 4 from J, leaving 11 bases between them. Germline V gene sequence: CDR1 SGHNT, CDR2 YYREEE (reference sequence). CDR3 DNA: TGTGCCAGCAGCTTGAGGGGGGGCGTCACCGGGGAGCTGTTTTTT. Protein sequence: CASSLRGGVTGELFF.

The chain recombines TRBV18 with TRBJ1-2, with a possible D match to TRBD1 (5 bases). The CDR3 is made up of 16 amino acids. Trimming took 2 bases from V and 8 from J, leaving 21 bases between them. Germline V lookup: CDR1 KGHSH, CDR2 LQKENI. CDR3 sequence: CASSPSRGDSSEGYTF. The CDR3 bases are TGTGCCAGCTCACCATCCCGGGGGGATAGCTCGGAGGGCTACACCTTC.

V is TRBV4-2 and J is TRBJ2-1; 9 bases fit TRBD2. The CDR3 totals 16 residues. Germline assignment: CDR1 LGHNA and CDR2 YNFKEQ. V shed 4 bases and J 7 bases; nucleotides not matched to a gene: 11. The CDR3 reads CASSPRLAGEANEQFF. As DNA, the CDR3 is TGTGCCAGCAGCCCTCGGTTAGCGGGAGAGGCAAATGAGCAGTTCTTC.

The chain couples TRBV6-5 to TRBJ2-1; maybe TRBD2 (5 bases). The CDR3 has 10 amino acids. Germline V gene sequence: CDR1 MNHEY, CDR2 SVGAGI. Trimming removed 8 bases at V and 7 bases at J, with 6 bases between. For the CDR3, the DNA is TGTGCCAGCCGAGGGAATGAGCAGTTCTTC. This gives the protein CASRGNEQFF.

The CDR3 is CATSESRSDSPLHF. For the CDR3, the DNA is TGTGCCACTTCAGAGTCCAGGTCGGATTCACCCCTCCACTTT. V is TRBV3-1 (or the pseudogene TRBV3-2) and J is TRBJ1-6; unclear D gene. Germline-derived CDR1 and CDR2 are LGHDT and YNNKEL (reference sequence). CDR3 length: 14 amino acids. V was trimmed by 10 bases and J by 8 bases, leaving 18 bases between them.

The chain uses TRBV5-1 and TRBJ2-5; 10 nucleotides line up with TRBD2. This CDR3 is 16 amino acids long. J lost 2 bases, V lost 5 bases, and 9 bases had no gene match. Germline CDR1 and CDR2: SGHRS and YFSETQ. The CDR3 reads CASSSLTSGYQETQYF. The CDR3 DNA follows: TGCGCCAGCAGTTCCTTGACTAGCGGGTATCAAGAGACCCAGTACTTC. Drawing the rest from reference TRBV5-1 and TRBJ2-5, the complete variable domain is KAGVTQTPRYLIKTRGQQVTLSCSPISGHRSVSWYQQTPGQGLQFLFEYFSETQRNKGNFPGRFSGRQFSNSRSEMNVSTLELGDSALYLCASSSLTSGYQETQYFGPGTRLLVL.

V gene TRBV18 combines with J gene TRBJ1-5; 9 nucleotides match TRBD1. This CDR3 is 15 amino acids long. After removal of 4 bases from V and 5 bases from J, the junction contained 6 bases not matched to a gene. Per the germline V gene, CDR1 is KGHSH and CDR2 is LQKENI. CDR3 amino acids: CASSLRDREDQPQHF. The CDR3 DNA is TGTGCCAGCTCACTAAGGGACAGGGAGGATCAGCCCCAGCATTTT.